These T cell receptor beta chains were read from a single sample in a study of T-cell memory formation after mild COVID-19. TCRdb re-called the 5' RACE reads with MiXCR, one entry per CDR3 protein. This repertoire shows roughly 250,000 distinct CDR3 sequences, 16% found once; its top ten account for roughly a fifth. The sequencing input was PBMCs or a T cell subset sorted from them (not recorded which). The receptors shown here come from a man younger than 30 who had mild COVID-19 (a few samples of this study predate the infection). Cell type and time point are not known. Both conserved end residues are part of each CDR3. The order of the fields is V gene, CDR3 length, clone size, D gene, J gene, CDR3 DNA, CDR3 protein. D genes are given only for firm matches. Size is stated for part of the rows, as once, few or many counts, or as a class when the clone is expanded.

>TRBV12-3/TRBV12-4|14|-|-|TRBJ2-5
TGTGCCAGCAGGGAGGGGACAGCTCAAGAGACCCAGTACTTC
CASREGTAQETQYF
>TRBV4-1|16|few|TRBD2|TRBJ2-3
TGCGCCAGCAGCCGCACTAGCGGGGGGGTGAAAGATACGCAGTATTTT
CASSRTSGGVKDTQYF
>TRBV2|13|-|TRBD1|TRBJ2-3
TGTGCCAGCACTCCTGACAGGGGAGATACGCAGTATTTT
CASTPDRGDTQYF
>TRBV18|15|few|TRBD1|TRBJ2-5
TGTGCCAGCTCACCGCCCGGGACAGGCCAAGAGACCCAGTACTTC
CASSPPGTGQETQYF
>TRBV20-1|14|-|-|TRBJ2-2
TGCAGTGCTAGAGAAACAGCTAACACCGGGGAGCTGTTTTTT
CSARETANTGELFF
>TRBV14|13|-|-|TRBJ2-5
TGTGCCAGCAGCCAATCAGGTGCAGAGACCCAGTACTTC
CASSQSGAETQYF
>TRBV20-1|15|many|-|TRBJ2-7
TGCAGTGCTACCCCCATTATTGGGGGGATCTACGAGCAGTACTTC
CSATPIIGGIYEQYF
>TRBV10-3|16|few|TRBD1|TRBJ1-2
TGTGCCATCAGTGGACAGGACAGGGGGCAGGACTATGGCTACACCTTC
CAISGQDRGQDYGYTF
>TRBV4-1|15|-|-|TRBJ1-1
TGCGCCAGCAGCCAAGAGTATGAGGTGGGGGGGTACGCTTTCTTT
CASSQEYEVGGYAFF
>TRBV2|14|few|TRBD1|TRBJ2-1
TGTGCCACTACCCCGGGACAGGGCTACAATGAGCAGTTCTTC
CATTPGQGYNEQFF
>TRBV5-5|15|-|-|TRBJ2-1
TGTGCCAGCAGCCTACAGGGGGGGAACCGCAATGAGCAGTTCTTC
CASSLQGGNRNEQFF
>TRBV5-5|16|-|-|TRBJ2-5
TGTGCCAGCAGCTTGAACTCGGGAGGGGGCATCGAGACCCAGTACTTC
CASSLNSGGGIETQYF
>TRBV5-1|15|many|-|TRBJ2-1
TGCGCCAGCAGCCCGACCGGGAGCTCCTACAATGAGCAGTTCTTC
CASSPTGSSYNEQFF
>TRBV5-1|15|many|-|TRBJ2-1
TGCGCCAGCAGCTCCGAGGGGACTTTTTACAATGAGCAGTTCTTC
CASSSEGTFYNEQFF
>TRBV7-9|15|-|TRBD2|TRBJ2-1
TGTGCCAGCAGCTTACGCGGGGGGGATTACAATGAGCAGTTCTTC
CASSLRGGDYNEQFF
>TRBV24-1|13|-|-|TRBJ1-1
TGTGCCACCAGTGTACACCAGAACACTGAAGCTTTCTTT
CATSVHQNTEAFF
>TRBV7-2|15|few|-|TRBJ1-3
TGTGCCAGCAGCCGCGGACGGAACCTTGGAAACACCATATATTTT
CASSRGRNLGNTIYF
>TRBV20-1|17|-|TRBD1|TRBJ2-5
TGCAGTGCTGCCAGCCGGGGCCACAGGGGGCCGGCTGAGACCCAGTACTTC
CSAASRGHRGPAETQYF
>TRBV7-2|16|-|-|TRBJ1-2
TGTGCCAGCAGCCCTTCGTCTCGTCACTCTAACTATGGCTACACCTTC
CASSPSSRHSNYGYTF
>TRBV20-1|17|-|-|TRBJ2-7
TGCAGTGCTAGAATCGTTGACACCATTAGGAGCTCCTACGAGCAGTACTTC
CSARIVDTIRSSYEQYF
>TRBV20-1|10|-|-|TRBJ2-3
TGCAGTGCACCCCTGCCTACGCAGTATTTT
CSAPLPTQYF
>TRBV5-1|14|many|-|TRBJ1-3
TGCGCCAGCAGCCTACAGGGATCTGGAAACACCATATATTTT
CASSLQGSGNTIYF
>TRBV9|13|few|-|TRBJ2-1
TGTGCCAGCAGCGTAGTGGCCAATAATGAGCAGTTCTTC
CASSVVANNEQFF
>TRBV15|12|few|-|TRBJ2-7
TGTGCCACCAGCAATGGATTGTACGAGCAGTACTTC
CATSNGLYEQYF